This paragraph covers one T cell receptor beta chain sequence. The antigen is not known. The CDR3 contains 16 residues. J lost 7 bases, V lost 4 bases, and 9 bases had no gene match. The germline V gene encodes CDR1 SGHNT and CDR2 YENEEA. This record comes from a study of cytomegalovirus exposure and HLA in healthy donors. In the study overall: Around 81% of 300 to 450 genotyped donors fell in the Caucasian-associated ancestry cluster. Findings and caveats of the study: A later analysis linked a missense DCLRE1C variant to TCR beta V- and J-gene trimming. Rarity characterized most TCR sequences, yet some public TCRs appeared in many donors.

PCR amplification relied on 60 Vbeta primers (plus 13 Jbeta primers). Some clones are missing from TCRdb's copy, which holds only in-frame ones; the method was immunoSEQ multiplex PCR. Here the sample spans about 120,000 clones, over 65% being singletons. The TCR was taken from a middle-aged man in good health and CMV-seropositive. The sequenced sample was PBMCs. The chain couples TRBV11-3 to TRBJ2-1; 11 bases agree with TRBD2. This CDR3 reads CASSSELAGDRNEQFF. As DNA, the CDR3 is TGTGCCAGCAGCTCAGAACTAGCGGGAGATCGGAATGAGCAGTTCTTC.